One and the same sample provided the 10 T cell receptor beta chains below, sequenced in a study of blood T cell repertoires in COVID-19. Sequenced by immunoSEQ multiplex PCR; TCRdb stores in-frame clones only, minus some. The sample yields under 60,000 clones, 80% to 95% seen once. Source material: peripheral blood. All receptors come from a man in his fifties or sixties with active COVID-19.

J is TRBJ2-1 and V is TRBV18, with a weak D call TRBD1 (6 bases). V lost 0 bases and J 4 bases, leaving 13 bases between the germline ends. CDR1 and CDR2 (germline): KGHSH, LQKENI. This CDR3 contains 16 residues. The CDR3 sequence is CASSPPLTGTYNEQFF. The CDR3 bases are TGTGCCAGCTCACCACCGTTAACAGGGACATACAATGAGCAGTTCTTC.

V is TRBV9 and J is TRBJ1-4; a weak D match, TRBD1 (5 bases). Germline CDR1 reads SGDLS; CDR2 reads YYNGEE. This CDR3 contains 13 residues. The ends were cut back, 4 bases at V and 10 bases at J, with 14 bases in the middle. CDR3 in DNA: TGTGCCAGCAGCCCCGGGGGGAGCCTAAAACTGTTTTTT. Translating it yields CASSPGGSLKLFF.

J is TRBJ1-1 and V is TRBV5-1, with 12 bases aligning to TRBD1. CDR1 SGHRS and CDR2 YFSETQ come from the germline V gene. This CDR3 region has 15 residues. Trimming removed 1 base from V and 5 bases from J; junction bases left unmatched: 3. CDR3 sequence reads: CASSLTGQGATEAFF. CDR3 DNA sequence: TGCGCCAGCAGCTTGACGGGACAGGGGGCGACTGAAGCTTTCTTT.

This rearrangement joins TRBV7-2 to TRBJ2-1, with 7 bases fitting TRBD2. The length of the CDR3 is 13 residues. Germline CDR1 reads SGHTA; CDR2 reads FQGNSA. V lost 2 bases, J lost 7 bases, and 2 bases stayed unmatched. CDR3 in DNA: TGTGCCAGCAGCTTAAGCGGGGTGAATGAGCAGTTCTTC. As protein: CASSLSGVNEQFF.

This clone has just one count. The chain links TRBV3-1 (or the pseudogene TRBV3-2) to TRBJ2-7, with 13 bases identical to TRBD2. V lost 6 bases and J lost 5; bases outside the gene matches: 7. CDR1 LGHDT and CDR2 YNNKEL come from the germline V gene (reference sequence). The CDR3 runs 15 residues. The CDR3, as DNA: TGTGCCAGCAGTACGACTAGCGGGGGGTCCCACGAGCAGTACTTC. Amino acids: CASSTTSGGSHEQYF.

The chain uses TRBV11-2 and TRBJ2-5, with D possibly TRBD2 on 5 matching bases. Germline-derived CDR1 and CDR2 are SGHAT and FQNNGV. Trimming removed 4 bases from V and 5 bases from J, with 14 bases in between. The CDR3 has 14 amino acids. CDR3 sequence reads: CASSSRTGGETQYF. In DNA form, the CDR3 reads TGTGCCAGCAGCTCCCGGACTGGTGGGGAGACCCAGTACTTC.

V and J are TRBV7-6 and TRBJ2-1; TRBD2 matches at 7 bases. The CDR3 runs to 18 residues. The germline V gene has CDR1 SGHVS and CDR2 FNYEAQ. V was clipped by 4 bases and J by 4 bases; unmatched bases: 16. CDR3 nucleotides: TGTGCCAGCAGCTCCTTTACTAGCGATCCTTTTGGATACAATGAGCAGTTCTTC. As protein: CASSSFTSDPFGYNEQFF. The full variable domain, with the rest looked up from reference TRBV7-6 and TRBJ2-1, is GAGVSQSPRYKVTKRGQDVALRCDPISGHVSLYWYRQALGQGPEFLTYFNYEAQQDKSGLPNDRFSAERPEGSISTLTIQRTEQRDSAMYRCASSSFTSDPFGYNEQFFGPGTRLTVL.

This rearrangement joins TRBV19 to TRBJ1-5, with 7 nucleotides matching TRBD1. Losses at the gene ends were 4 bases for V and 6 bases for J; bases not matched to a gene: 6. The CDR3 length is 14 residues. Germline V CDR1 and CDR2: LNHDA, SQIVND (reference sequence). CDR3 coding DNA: TGTGCCAGTAGTAGACAGGGAGGTGGTCAGCCCCAGCATTTT. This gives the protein CASSRQGGGQPQHF.

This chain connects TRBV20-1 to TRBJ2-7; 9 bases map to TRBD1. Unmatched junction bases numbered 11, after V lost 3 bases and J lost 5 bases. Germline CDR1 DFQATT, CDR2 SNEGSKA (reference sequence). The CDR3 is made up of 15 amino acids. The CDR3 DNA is TGCAGTGCTAGTTTCCACAGGGGGCCGGGAGACGAGCAGTACTTC. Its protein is CSASFHRGPGDEQYF.

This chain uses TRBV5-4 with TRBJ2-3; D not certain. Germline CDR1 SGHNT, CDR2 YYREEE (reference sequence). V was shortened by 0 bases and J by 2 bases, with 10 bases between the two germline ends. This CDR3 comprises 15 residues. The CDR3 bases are TGTGCCAGCAGCTTGGGCAACTTTTACACAGATACGCAGTATTTT. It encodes CASSLGNFYTDTQYF.